This T cell receptor (beta chain) derives from a study of T cell responses to AZD1222 COVID-19 vaccine. Notes on the study in general: The sample set comprised mostly white British donors with more females, and clonal diversity was possibly underestimated.

For this clone: Its antigen remains unknown.

TCRdb's copy holds only in-frame clones and misses some; the assay was immunoSEQ multiplex PCR. The repertoire holds roughly 150,000 clones, with approximately 90% as singletons. Pooled samples include second doses given at about 4 or 12 weeks. The V end was cut by 1 base, the J end by 0 bases, with 7 bases between. Per germline, CDR1 SGHAT and CDR2 FQNNGV. The CDR3 consists of 14 residues. This material consisted of peripheral blood, taken 28 days after the second AZD1222 dose. This chain joins TRBV11-2 and TRBJ2-7; D not certain. This clonotype was sampled from an adult who received the AZD1222 COVID-19 vaccine. CDR3 sequence (DNA): TGTGCCAGCAGCTTAGTCTTCTTCTCCTACGAGCAGTACTTC. Its protein product is CASSLVFFSYEQYF.